This T cell receptor (beta chain) was observed in a study of blood T cell repertoires in COVID-19 (dated by TCRdb to about 2020). In terms of the full investigation: Samples covering the acute and convalescent phases of COVID-19 were provided by collaborators in the United States, Italy and Spain. A freely available public database, intended as a resource for researchers studying the immune response to SARS-CoV-2, is where the repertoires were released. The prospective study material was composed of cDNA or gDNA derived from T cells, B-cell-depleted T cells, or PBMCs. Subjects who had been exposed to COVID-19, were actively infected with it, or had recovered from it provided the deeply sampled blood TCRbeta repertoires that made up the dataset. HLA class I and class II types, where available, came from metadata supplied by the sample provider rather than from assay-based typing. The sample metadata nearly always contained a de-identified subject ID, COVID-19 status, age in years and sex. Samples were obtained from the ongoing ImmuneRACE study (first 160 participants) and from about 1,300 subjects provided by 6 global collaborators.

General study outcomes and caveats: The quantity of clinical and demographic metadata differed by source and by participant and was supplied without curation.

Samples from volunteer blood donors who had recovered from COVID-19 were contributed by a second Seattle source. The collaborating institutions used their own protocols to collect whole blood in K2EDTA tubes. For TCRbeta analysis, collaborator samples were shipped as frozen whole blood, as isolated PBMCs, or as DNA extracted from either sample type. Comments on this clone: The antigen this receptor binds is unknown. The input lacks base qualities; no much larger clone sits a single base away.

The immunoSEQ Assay, a bias-controlled multiplex PCR, was used to amplify TCRbeta CDR3 regions from genomic DNA. Per the authors' processing: Within the assay, amplification of reference gene primers was used to estimate how many nucleated cells each sample contained. To quantify the absolute abundance of each unique TCRbeta CDR3 rearrangement, sequence reads were collapsed and filtered. For each sample, productive Simpson clonality was calculated by taking the square root of Simpson's diversity index across productive rearrangements. TCRdb's version of the immuneACCESS table is confined to in-frame rearrangements and falls short of the full clone set. An unresolved V gene accounts for under half of the shortfall where checked; the remainder is of unknown origin. V and J calls and clone size follow that table, whereas D and trimming were derived from the DNA. Within this sample are under 250,000 clones, with about 89% of them counted one time only. The top ten clones comprise around 1.5% of the sample.

The specimen was peripheral blood. The source of this sequence is a woman in her fifties or sixties who had recovered from COVID-19.

The encoded CDR3 is CASSVGDRGYGYTF. The DNA sequence reads TGTGCCAGCAGCGTAGGGGACAGGGGCTATGGCTACACCTTC. The chain is made from TRBV9 and TRBJ1-2, and 10 bases in between align with TRBD1. The CDR3 numbers 14 residues from cysteine through phenylalanine. Solely the CDR3 DNA is kept, with 42 bases framed from the first base. The germline V gene gives CDR1 as SGDLS and CDR2 as YYNGEE. Trimmed from V: 0 bases; trimmed from J: 4 bases; junction bases lacking a gene match: 0.